These T cell receptor beta chains were read from a single sample in a study of blood T cell repertoires in COVID-19. Measured with immunoSEQ multiplex PCR; TCRdb has only the in-frame clones, and not every one. The sample consists of approximately 150,000 clones, over 70% of them appearing once. Sequencing was done on a sample of peripheral blood. These receptors all come from a man aged 50-60 years with active or convalescent COVID-19. Both conserved end residues are part of each CDR3.

J	V	CDR3
TRBJ2-3	TRBV28	CASSFLYVTSGGPSTDTQYF
TRBJ1-1	TRBV29-1	CSVGKGRETEAFF
TRBJ2-1	TRBV25-1	CASSATSGRSDEQFF
TRBJ2-7	TRBV27	CASGIIAGGLSYEQYF
TRBJ2-1	TRBV5-6	CASSLEDLGTSLSYNEQFF
TRBJ2-5	TRBV4-1	CASSQEPGIPQETQYF
TRBJ2-5	TRBV3-1/TRBV3-2	CASSSTAGGETQYF
TRBJ1-2	TRBV9	CASSASGGRNGYTF
TRBJ2-7	TRBV6-5	CASDGTTYEQYF
TRBJ2-7	TRBV27	CASSYYAGYEQYF
TRBJ2-1	TRBV30	CACLFPADEQFF
TRBJ2-7	TRBV6-2/TRBV6-3	CASSNRGRLGEQYF
TRBJ1-6	TRBV4-2	CASSQEGGSDSPLHF
TRBJ1-6	TRBV21-1	CASSQSRDRGHRSYNSPLHF
TRBJ1-2	TRBV7-8	CASSSVAAFEGASGYTF
TRBJ2-7	TRBV29-1	CSFRTSSSYEQYF
TRBJ1-2	TRBV24-1	CATSDLSPRGVGGYTF
TRBJ2-7	TRBV7-2	CASSLVGDRGLEQYF
TRBJ2-2	TRBV27	CASSRTGTSGRQTGELFF
TRBJ2-2	TRBV3-1/TRBV3-2	CASSPTGRWLFF
TRBJ2-1	TRBV11-3	CASSLGPAGAGHEQFF
TRBJ2-5	TRBV20-1	CSARDSQTQYF
TRBJ2-5	TRBV10-2	CASTSGQETQYF
TRBJ1-1	TRBV28	CASRPTGVITEAFF
TRBJ2-3	TRBV19	CASSPRLAGETDTQYF
TRBJ1-1	TRBV6-1	CASSEYGDRGDTEAFF
TRBJ2-7	TRBV5-6	CASSLQGALGYEQYF
TRBJ2-7	TRBV16	CASSQFSQFSYEQYF
TRBJ1-5	TRBV19	CASSIAIPRGSNQPQHF
TRBJ1-5	TRBV24-1	CATSDGTGDSNQPQHF
TRBJ2-3	TRBV12-3/TRBV12-4	CASSLEKEGAEYF
TRBJ1-2	TRBV19	CASSPRLHTF
TRBJ1-5	TRBV19	CASTQGARNQPQHF
TRBJ1-1	TRBV7-3	CASSLMGRGNTEAFF
TRBJ2-1	TRBV5-4	CASSPPSGEQFF
TRBJ1-3	TRBV3-1/TRBV3-2	CASSQEAAGNTIYF